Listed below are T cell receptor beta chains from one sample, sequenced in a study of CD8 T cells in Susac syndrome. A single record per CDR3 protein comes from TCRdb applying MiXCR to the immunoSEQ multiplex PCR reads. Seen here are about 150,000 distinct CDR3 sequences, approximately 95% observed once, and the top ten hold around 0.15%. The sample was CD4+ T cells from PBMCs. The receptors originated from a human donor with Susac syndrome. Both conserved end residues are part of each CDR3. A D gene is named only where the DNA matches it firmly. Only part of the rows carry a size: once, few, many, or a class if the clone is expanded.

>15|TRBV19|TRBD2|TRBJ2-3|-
CASITTSGAVGTQYF
TGTGCCAGTATCACCACTAGCGGCGCGGTGGGGACGCAGTATTTT
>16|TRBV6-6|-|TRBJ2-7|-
CASSYSGREASYEQYF
TGTGCCAGCAGTTACTCAGGCAGGGAGGCCTCCTACGAGCAGTACTTC
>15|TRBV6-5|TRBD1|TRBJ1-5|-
CASSPDRGSNQPQHF
TGTGCCAGCAGTCCCGACAGGGGTAGCAATCAGCCCCAGCATTTT
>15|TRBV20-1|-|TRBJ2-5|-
CSASTDSWTQETQYF
TGCAGTGCTTCAACGGACTCCTGGACCCAAGAGACCCAGTACTTC
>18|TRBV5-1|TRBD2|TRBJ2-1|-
CASSQRGATSGGTNEQFF
TGCGCCAGCAGCCAGAGGGGGGCAACTAGCGGGGGAACCAATGAGCAGTTCTTC
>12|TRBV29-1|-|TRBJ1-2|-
CSVEDGRYGYTF
TGCAGCGTTGAGGATGGGCGATATGGCTACACCTTC
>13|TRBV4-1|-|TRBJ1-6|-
CASSQDRRGTLHF
TGCGCCAGCAGCCAAGATCGGAGGGGAACCCTCCACTTT
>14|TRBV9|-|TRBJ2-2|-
CASSEGGFSGELFF
TGTGCCAGCAGCGAGGGGGGCTTTTCCGGGGAGCTGTTTTTT
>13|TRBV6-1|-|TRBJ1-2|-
CASSERVLVGYTF
TGTGCCAGCAGTGAACGAGTATTAGTAGGCTACACCTTC
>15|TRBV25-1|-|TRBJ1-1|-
CASSEHSRSNTEAFF
TGTGCCAGCAGTGAACACTCCAGGTCGAACACTGAAGCTTTCTTT
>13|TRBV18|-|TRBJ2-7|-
CASSPGANYEQYF
TGTGCCAGCTCACCAGGGGCGAACTACGAGCAGTACTTC
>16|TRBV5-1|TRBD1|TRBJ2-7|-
CASRPEGQGNPYEQYF
TGCGCCAGCAGGCCCGAAGGACAGGGGAACCCCTACGAGCAGTACTTC
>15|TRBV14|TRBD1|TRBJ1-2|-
CASSQVQGGIDGYTF
TGTGCCAGCAGCCAAGTCCAAGGGGGCATCGATGGCTACACCTTC
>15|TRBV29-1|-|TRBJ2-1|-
CSARTLGSQVDEQFF
TGCAGTGCCCGTACTCTGGGCTCGCAGGTCGATGAGCAGTTCTTC
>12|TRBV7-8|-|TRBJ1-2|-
CASSLGIGGYTF
TGTGCCAGCAGTTTGGGTATAGGAGGCTACACCTTC
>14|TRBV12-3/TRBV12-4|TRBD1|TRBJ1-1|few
CASSRDRANTEAFF
TGTGCCAGCAGTCGGGACAGGGCCAACACTGAAGCTTTCTTT
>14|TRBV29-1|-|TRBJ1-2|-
CSVVGIRRSAGYTF
TGCAGCGTTGTGGGGATCCGACGATCCGCTGGCTACACCTTC
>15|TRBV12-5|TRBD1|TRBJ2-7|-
CASGVGQGATHEQYF
TGTGCTAGTGGAGTCGGACAGGGAGCCACCCACGAGCAGTACTTC
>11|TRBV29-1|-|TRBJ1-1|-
CSGRGSTEAFF
TGCAGCGGTAGGGGTTCCACTGAAGCTTTCTTT
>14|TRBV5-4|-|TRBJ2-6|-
CAVGMGAGANVLTF
TGTGCCGTCGGGATGGGCGCCGGGGCCAACGTCCTGACTTTC
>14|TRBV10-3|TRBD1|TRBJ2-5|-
CAIMRGQGKETQYF
TGTGCCATCATGAGGGGACAGGGAAAAGAGACCCAGTACTTC
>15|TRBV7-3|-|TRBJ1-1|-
CASSVAPGAGTEAFF
TGTGCCAGCAGCGTAGCCCCAGGGGCGGGCACTGAAGCTTTCTTT
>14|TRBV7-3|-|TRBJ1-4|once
CASSLRPATGKLFF
TGTGCCAGCAGCTTAAGACCAGCCACGGGAAAACTGTTTTTT